These T cell receptor beta chains were read from a single sample in a study of early T cells in non-severe SARS-CoV-2 infection. TCRdb itself ran the 5' RACE reads through MiXCR, one entry per CDR3 protein. The table records about 90,000 distinct CDR3 sequences, over 13% of them present only once. Sequencing was carried out using whole blood. Receptors were obtained from an adult who was a healthcare worker with PCR-confirmed SARS-CoV-2 infection or an uninfected control (not recorded which). Each CDR3 is given with its conserved first and last residue. A D gene is named only where the DNA matches it firmly. For some rows the clone size is stated as once, few or many, or as a class when expanded; others skip it.

TRBD1	TRBV12-3/TRBV12-4	TRBJ2-3	few	TGTGCCAGCAGCCAATACGCCGGACAGGGCACAGATACGCAGTATTTT	CASSQYAGQGTDTQYF
-	TRBV28	TRBJ2-7	-	TGTGCCAGCACCACAGGATCTCCCTACGAGCAGTACTTC	CASTTGSPYEQYF
-	TRBV30	TRBJ1-5	few	TGTGCCTGGAGAAAAACATTGGGCCAGCCCCAGCATTTT	CAWRKTLGQPQHF
-	TRBV4-2	TRBJ2-7	few	TGTGCCAGCAGCCAAGAAGCTCTCGAGGGGGACGAGCAGTACTTC	CASSQEALEGDEQYF
-	TRBV12-3/TRBV12-4	TRBJ1-2	few	TGTGCCAGCAGTTTTAGTCCAAATTATGGCTACACCTTC	CASSFSPNYGYTF
-	TRBV5-5	TRBJ2-7	few	TGTGCCAGCAGCTCCGGCGGGTGGTACGAGCAGTACTTC	CASSSGGWYEQYF
TRBD2	TRBV7-3	TRBJ2-2	few	TGTGCCAGCAGCCCGAACAGACTAGCGGGAGACCGACCGAACACCGGGGAGCTGTTTTTT	CASSPNRLAGDRPNTGELFF
-	TRBV9	TRBJ1-4	-	TGTGCCAGCAGCGCATTTGAGGGGCTTAATGAAAAACTGTTTTTT	CASSAFEGLNEKLFF
-	TRBV20-1	TRBJ2-7	few	TGCAGTGCTAGAGATACACGGAAGCAAGTCGGGGGTTACGAGCAGTACTTC	CSARDTRKQVGGYEQYF
-	TRBV20-1	TRBJ1-5	-	TGCAGTGCTACCTGGGGCTCCCAGCCCCAGCATTTT	CSATWGSQPQHF
TRBD2	TRBV12-3/TRBV12-4	TRBJ2-1	-	TGTGCCAGCAGCATAACTAGCGGGAGTTGGAATGAGCAGTTCTTC	CASSITSGSWNEQFF
TRBD1	TRBV24-1	TRBJ1-1	few	TGTGCCACCAGTGACTTGGACAGGACCGACACTGAAGCTTTCTTT	CATSDLDRTDTEAFF
-	TRBV2	TRBJ2-7	few	TGTGCCAGCAGTGATATGTACGAGCAGTACTTC	CASSDMYEQYF
-	TRBV7-8	TRBJ1-2	-	TGTGCCAGCAGCCCCGCGCCGGAATATGGCTACACCTTC	CASSPAPEYGYTF
-	TRBV18	TRBJ1-2	few	TGTGCCAGCTCACCAGGGGGAGATGCCTATGGCTACACCTTC	CASSPGGDAYGYTF
-	TRBV15	TRBJ2-1	-	TGTGCCACGGCCGGGCCTCTTTCCTCCTACAATGAGCAGTTCTTC	CATAGPLSSYNEQFF
-	TRBV10-3	TRBJ2-5	-	TGTGCCATCAGTGAGTCCGGAGAGCAAGAGACCCAGTACTTC	CAISESGEQETQYF
-	TRBV29-1	TRBJ2-2	-	TGCAGCCGCAATAGCACCGGGGAGCTGTTTTTT	CSRNSTGELFF
-	TRBV28	TRBJ2-7	-	TGTGCCAGCAGTTTACTTTGGTCCTACGAGCAGTACTTC	CASSLLWSYEQYF
TRBD2	TRBV5-1	TRBJ2-2	many	TGCGCCAGCAGCTTAATAGCGGGAAGGAGCGGGGAGCTGTTTTTT	CASSLIAGRSGELFF
-	TRBV20-1	TRBJ2-7	few	TGCAGTGCTAGTTGGGGACAACGGGAGCAGTACTTC	CSASWGQREQYF
-	TRBV20-1	TRBJ1-1	few	TGCAGTGCTAGGAAACCGACAGTTAACACTGAAGCTTTCTTT	CSARKPTVNTEAFF
-	TRBV2	TRBJ2-4	many	TGTGCCAGCAGCCTCGATAGCATAGAAAACATTCAGTACTTC	CASSLDSIENIQYF
TRBD2	TRBV7-3	TRBJ2-5	few	TGTGCCAGCAGCCTCGGGGGGGAGAGCGGAGAGACCCAGTACTTC	CASSLGGESGETQYF
-	TRBV14	TRBJ2-7	-	TGTGCCAGCAGCCGCCTTTCGGGGGACGAGCAGTACTTC	CASSRLSGDEQYF
-	TRBV20-1	TRBJ1-1	-	TGCAGTGCTCCCGGGCCCCTCGAACAAGCTTTCTTT	CSAPGPLEQAFF
-	TRBV5-1	TRBJ2-1	-	TGCGCCAGCAGCCTCCCCGCGGCGGCTCCCTACAATGAGCAGTTCTTC	CASSLPAAAPYNEQFF
-	TRBV5-4	TRBJ1-1	many	TGTGCCAGCAGCTTGGGGTTCGGGGTGGGGACTGAAGCTTTCTTT	CASSLGFGVGTEAFF
-	TRBV27	TRBJ2-3	few	TGTGCCAGCAGTTTGAACCCTGCCCTGAGCACAGATACGCAGTATTTT	CASSLNPALSTDTQYF
-	TRBV29-1	TRBJ1-2	-	TGCAGCGTTGAAGACACCCTCGGCACCTTC	CSVEDTLGTF
-	TRBV29-1	TRBJ1-2	-	TGCAGCGCTCGCGAGGATGGCTACACCTTC	CSAREDGYTF
TRBD2	TRBV20-1	TRBJ2-2	few	TGCAGTGTCGCACGGGAGGACAAATACGGGGAGCTGTTTTTT	CSVAREDKYGELFF
-	TRBV19	TRBJ2-2	-	TGTGCCAGTACCCGGGGGGCGAGAATGAACACCGGGGAGCTGTTTTTT	CASTRGARMNTGELFF
TRBD2	TRBV7-2	TRBJ2-3	few	TGTGCCAGCAGCTTAGATAAACCAGCGGGAGGGTCGGATACGCAGTATTTT	CASSLDKPAGGSDTQYF
TRBD2	TRBV12-3/TRBV12-4	TRBJ2-7	many	TGTGCCAGCAGTTCGGGACTACCGTCCTACGAGCAGTACTTC	CASSSGLPSYEQYF
TRBD2	TRBV20-1	TRBJ2-5	many	TGCAGTGCTAGAGACTTCTCTAGCGGGACGGAGACCCAGTACTTC	CSARDFSSGTETQYF
TRBD2	TRBV12-3/TRBV12-4	TRBJ2-4	many	TGTGCCAGCAGACTAGCGGGAGCCAAAAACATTCAGTACTTC	CASRLAGAKNIQYF
TRBD1	TRBV5-1	TRBJ2-7	-	TGCGCCAGCAGCCATCCGGGACAGGGGGCGGGTGAGCAGTACTTC	CASSHPGQGAGEQYF
TRBD2	TRBV2	TRBJ2-1	few	TGTGCCAGCACCGGGAGGAGGCCCTCCTACAATGAGCAGTTCTTC	CASTGRRPSYNEQFF
TRBD2	TRBV7-9	TRBJ2-7	many	TGTGCCAGCAGCTTAATAGCGGGGTACGAGCAGTACTTC	CASSLIAGYEQYF
TRBD1	TRBV9	TRBJ2-1	few	TGTGCCAGCAGCGCTACAGGGGTGTACAATGAGCAGTTCTTC	CASSATGVYNEQFF
-	TRBV19	TRBJ1-5	-	TGTGCCAGTAGCCCACCGTCGAACAGGGTGCAGCCCCAGCATTTT	CASSPPSNRVQPQHF
TRBD2	TRBV5-4	TRBJ2-7	-	TGTGCCAGCAGCACACTAGCGGGGGGAGCCCACGAGCAGTACTTC	CASSTLAGGAHEQYF
-	TRBV3-1	TRBJ1-1	-	TGTGCCAGCAGCCAACACGGAACATCGACGAACACTGAAGCTTTCTTT	CASSQHGTSTNTEAFF
-	TRBV9	TRBJ2-3	-	TGTGCCAGCAGCGTAGAGGGCAAGGAAAGGGCCACAGATACGCAGTATTTT	CASSVEGKERATDTQYF
-	TRBV7-2	TRBJ2-7	many	TGTGCCAGCAGCAGCACGGAGGGTAGCGAGCAGTACTTC	CASSSTEGSEQYF
TRBD2	TRBV19	TRBJ2-2	-	TGTGCCAGTAGTATGCGCGGGAGAAGGACCGGGGAGCTGTTTTTT	CASSMRGRRTGELFF
-	TRBV20-1	TRBJ2-1	few	TGCAGTGCTAGAGATAACGAGCGGGTCTATTTGAGCTCCTACAATGAGCAGTTCTTC	CSARDNERVYLSSYNEQFF
TRBD1	TRBV6-5	TRBJ2-7	-	TGTGCCAGCAGTTACGCAACAGGGGTCGAGCAGTACTTC	CASSYATGVEQYF
-	TRBV3-1	TRBJ2-1	few	TGTGCCAGCAGCCAAGTAGGGAATGAGCAGTTCTTC	CASSQVGNEQFF
-	TRBV6-5	TRBJ2-1	once	TGTGCCAGCAAGAAGCCCTGGCGGGGTGGTGAGCAGTTCTTC	CASKKPWRGGEQFF
-	TRBV4-1	TRBJ1-1	-	TGCGCCAGCAGCGCCCGGACAGCCGAAGCTTTCTTT	CASSARTAEAFF
-	TRBV11-2	TRBJ2-7	few	TGTGCCAGCAGCTTAGAATTCTACGAGCAGTACTTC	CASSLEFYEQYF
TRBD2	TRBV19	TRBJ2-1	few	TGTGCCAGTAGTATCTGGCTAGCGGGGGACAATGAGCAGTTCTTC	CASSIWLAGDNEQFF
-	TRBV7-9	TRBJ2-7	few	TGTGCCAGCAGTCCGCAGGTCGCATACGAGCAGTACTTC	CASSPQVAYEQYF
TRBD1	TRBV5-1	TRBJ2-1	few	TGCGCCAGCAGCACCAGACAGGGGGGCTACAATGAGCAGTTCTTC	CASSTRQGGYNEQFF
TRBD1	TRBV12-3/TRBV12-4	TRBJ1-5	many	TGTGCCAGCAGCTACAAAGGACAGGGTAATCAGCCCCAGCATTTT	CASSYKGQGNQPQHF
-	TRBV30	TRBJ1-2	few	TGTGCCTGGAGTCGAGGTCTTAACTATGGCTACACCTTC	CAWSRGLNYGYTF
TRBD2	TRBV12-3/TRBV12-4	TRBJ2-3	few	TGTGCCAGCAGGACCTCCGGACTAGCGGGAGGGCCAGATACGCAGTATTTT	CASRTSGLAGGPDTQYF